The 28 T cell receptor beta chains given below trace back to one sample, sequenced in a study of blood T cell repertoires in COVID-19. Some clones are missing from TCRdb's copy, which holds only in-frame ones; the method was immunoSEQ multiplex PCR. The repertoire holds about 300,000 clones, around 87% seen once, with about 1.2% in the top ten. Sequencing was carried out using peripheral blood. The receptors stem from a man in his 70s with acute or convalescent COVID-19.

The rearrangement uses TRBV3-1 (or the pseudogene TRBV3-2) and TRBJ2-1, with TRBD1 as a possible D gene (7 bases). Germline CDR1 reads LGHDT; CDR2 reads YNNKEL (reference sequence). The CDR3 contains 18 residues. V lost 0 bases, J lost 4 bases, and 19 bases lay in between. The CDR3 nucleotides read TGTGCCAGCAGCCAAGATTTGGAGGGGGCGCCGGTTTACAATGAGCAGTTCTTC. Residues: CASSQDLEGAPVYNEQFF.

The chain combines TRBV24-1 with TRBJ1-5; 7 bases agree with TRBD1. CDR1 KGHDR and CDR2 SFDVKD come from the germline V gene. The CDR3 contains 16 residues. J was trimmed by 7 bases and V by 4 bases; bases with no gene match: 12. In DNA, the CDR3 is TGTGCCACCAGTGACCCCGGACAGGCGCCGTCCCAGCCCCAGCATTTT. This codes for CATSDPGQAPSQPQHF.

The rearrangement joins TRBV29-1 to TRBJ2-4, with D possibly TRBD1 on 6 matching bases. CDR1 is SQVTM and CDR2 is ANQGSEA in the germline V gene. V lost 7 bases and J 6 bases, leaving 22 bases between the germline ends. The CDR3 is 15 residues long. This CDR3 reads CSAQSTRQALNIQYF. In DNA, the CDR3 is TGCAGCGCCCAAAGTACGCGACAGGCATTAAACATTCAGTACTTC.

The V call is TRBV25-1, the J call TRBJ2-7, with D possibly matching TRBD2 (6 bases). Trimming removed 3 bases at V and 2 bases at J, with 11 bases between. CDR1 is MGHDK, CDR2 SYGVNS, per germline. The CDR3 runs to 14 residues. In DNA form, the CDR3 reads TGTGCCAGCAGTGACGGAGGGTCGGCCTACGAGCAGTACTTC. Translating it yields CASSDGGSAYEQYF.

The chain couples TRBV19 to TRBJ1-4, with no clear D. In germline, CDR1 is LNHDA, CDR2 SQIVND (reference sequence). This CDR3 is built from 13 residues. The V gene lost 3 bases and the J gene lost 6 bases, with 8 bases spanning the gap. CDR3 bases: TGTGCCAGTAGTATCTCCGGTTATGAAAAACTGTTTTTT. Amino acids: CASSISGYEKLFF.

The chain employs TRBV7-2 and TRBJ2-7, with 9 bases that match TRBD2. Germline CDR1 reads SGHTA; CDR2 reads FQGNSA. V was clipped by 3 bases and J by 3 bases; unmatched bases: 3. CDR3 size: 14 residues. The CDR3 bases are TGTGCCAGCAGCTTGGATAGCGGGGGCTACGAGCAGTACTTC. It codes for CASSLDSGGYEQYF.

The chain recombines TRBV5-6 with TRBJ1-4; no definite D call. CDR3 length: 13 amino acids. The germline V gene encodes CDR1 SGHDT and CDR2 YYEEEE. The V end lost 2 bases, the J end lost 8 bases, and 10 bases lay between the germline ends. The CDR3 is CASSFGRVEKLFF. The CDR3, as DNA: TGTGCCAGCAGCTTCGGTCGTGTCGAAAAACTGTTTTTT.

The chain has TRBV7-2 and TRBJ1-4, with a tentative D call TRBD1 (6 bases). Trimming took 7 bases from V and 5 from J, leaving 11 bases between them. This CDR3 spans 13 amino acids. Germline CDR1 reads SGHTA; CDR2 reads FQGNSA. In DNA form, the CDR3 reads TGTGCCAGCACTCCAGGGGTAAATGAAAAACTGTTTTTT. Amino acids: CASTPGVNEKLFF.

The chain recombines TRBV4-1 with TRBJ2-1; 7 bases are a match to TRBD2. Germline lookup yields CDR1 MGHRA and CDR2 YSYEKL. The V segment lost 1 base and the J segment 3 bases; nucleotides outside the gene matches: 3. This CDR3 has 15 residues. CDR3 amino acids: CASSQAGLYYNEQFF. Written as DNA, the CDR3 is TGCGCCAGCAGCCAAGCGGGACTATACTACAATGAGCAGTTCTTC.

This chain links TRBV3-1 (or the pseudogene TRBV3-2) with TRBJ1-2; TRBD1 is a possible D gene (5 bases). CDR1 is LGHDT and CDR2 is YNNKEL in the germline V gene (reference sequence). CDR3 length: 14 amino acids. Trimming took off 6 bases at V and 1 base at J, with 12 bases between the two ends. The CDR3 spells CASRPTGYNYGYTF. DNA of the CDR3: TGTGCCAGCAGACCCACAGGTTATAACTATGGCTACACCTTC.

The gene calls are TRBV10-2 and TRBJ1-1; D perhaps matches TRBD1 (5 bases). Germline values: CDR1 WSHSY, CDR2 SAAADI. The CDR3 contains 13 residues. The ends were cut back, 5 bases at V and 0 bases at J, with 7 bases in the middle. This chain's CDR3 is CASSPRVNTEAFF. The CDR3 coding sequence is TGCGCCAGCAGTCCCAGGGTGAACACTGAAGCTTTCTTT.

V and J are TRBV30 and TRBJ2-1; tentatively, D is TRBD2 (5 bases). Germline V gives CDR1 GTSNPN, CDR2 SVGIG (reference sequence). CDR3 size: 14 residues. The V end lost 3 bases, the J end lost 5 bases, and 14 bases lay between the germline ends. The CDR3 DNA sequence: TGTGCCTGGAGGGGAGAGGGTAGGAACAATGAGCAGTTCTTC. It specifies CAWRGEGRNNEQFF.

To note about this clone: The sample has other DNA sequences that encode this CDR3 too. V and J are TRBV9 and TRBJ1-1, with TRBD1 identical over 11 bases. The CDR3 consists of 15 residues. V was pared by 2 bases and J by 3 bases, with 3 bases of the junction left unmatched. CDR1 is SGDLS, CDR2 YYNGEE, per germline. The CDR3 sequence: CASSVLGQGDTEAFF. The CDR3 nucleotides read TGTGCCAGCAGCGTGCTGGGACAGGGGGACACTGAAGCTTTCTTT.

This chain links TRBV5-1 with TRBJ2-1; 10 positions match TRBD1. V lost 4 bases and J lost 8; bases outside the gene matches: 18. The CDR3 covers 18 residues. The germline V gene has CDR1 SGHRS and CDR2 YFSETQ. The CDR3 loop reads CASSEEPIGTGVSHEQFF. The CDR3 DNA reads TGCGCCAGCAGCGAGGAACCAATCGGGACAGGGGTGAGCCATGAGCAGTTCTTC. The full variable domain, its missing parts supplied by reference TRBV5-1 and TRBJ2-1, is KAGVTQTPRYLIKTRGQQVTLSCSPISGHRSVSWYQQTPGQGLQFLFEYFSETQRNKGNFPGRFSGRQFSNSRSEMNVSTLELGDSALYLCASSEEPIGTGVSHEQFFGPGTRLTVL.

This clone has only a few counts. The chain links TRBV21-1 to TRBJ1-2; TRBD1 is the table's D call, not checked against the DNA. TRBV21-1 is an annotated pseudogene. This CDR3 has 19 amino acids. The CDR3 DNA reads TGTGCCAGCGGCAGCAAAGGATGGGCCGGGACAGGGGGCGAAATGGGCTACACCTTC. Its protein product is CASGSKGWAGTGGEMGYTF.

The chain uses TRBV5-6 and TRBJ2-3; no clear D. CDR3 length: 14 amino acids. V was cut by 4 bases and J by 4 bases, with 13 bases left in between. Germline V lookup: CDR1 SGHDT, CDR2 YYEEEE. The CDR3 reads CASSQSARADTQYF. Written as DNA, the CDR3 is TGTGCCAGCAGCCAGTCTGCTCGGGCAGATACGCAGTATTTT.

The rearrangement joins TRBV28 to TRBJ2-2, with TRBD2 as a possible D gene (5 bases). This CDR3 has 15 residues. V was trimmed by 6 bases and J by 0 bases, leaving 11 bases between them. The V gene's germline CDR1 is MDHEN and CDR2 SYDVKM. CDR3 in DNA: TGTGCCAGCAGCTCTCAAGCGGCGAACACCGGGGAGCTGTTTTTT. It translates to CASSSQAANTGELFF.

The V call is TRBV14, the J call TRBJ1-6; possible D gene TRBD1, 6 bases. Germline V gene lookup returns CDR1 SGHDN and CDR2 FVKESK. The ends were cut back, 3 bases at V and 7 bases at J, with 10 bases in the middle. The CDR3 consists of 14 residues. The CDR3 DNA reads TGTGCCAGCAGCCACCAGACAGGAAATTCACCCCTCCACTTT. It yields the protein CASSHQTGNSPLHF.

This chain connects TRBV14 to TRBJ1-2; 7 bases align to TRBD1. In germline, CDR1 is SGHDN, CDR2 FVKESK. This CDR3 contains 18 residues. V shed 1 base, J shed 5 bases, and the junction held 16 bases outside the gene matches. Here the CDR3 DNA reads TGTGCCAGCAGCCAAGTATCCCCCGGGGCAGGGGGAGTTTATGGCTACACCTTC. Its protein product is CASSQVSPGAGGVYGYTF.

In nucleotides, the CDR3 is TGTGCCAGTAGTGCCCGGGTAGCGCCCCTGCGGGGGAATGAGCAGTTCTTC. This gives the protein CASSARVAPLRGNEQFF. The chain couples TRBV19 to TRBJ2-1; 7 bases fit TRBD2. The length of the CDR3 is 17 residues. The germline CDR1 and CDR2 sequences are LNHDA and SQIVND (reference sequence). J was trimmed by 7 bases and V by 5 bases; bases with no gene match: 17.

This chain connects TRBV7-3 to TRBJ2-1, with TRBD2 matching over 7 bases. V lost 5 bases and J lost 4; bases outside the gene matches: 5. This CDR3 is 14 amino acids long. Germline-derived CDR1 and CDR2 are SGHTA and FQGTGA. CDR3 residues: CASSQSGGYNEQFF. CDR3 DNA: TGTGCCAGCAGCCAATCGGGGGGTTACAATGAGCAGTTCTTC.

This clone was observed a handful of times. The CDR3 DNA sequence: TGTGCCAGCAGTGGACTAGCGGCCACAGATACGCAGTATTTT. This encodes CASSGLAATDTQYF. This chain joins TRBV28 and TRBJ2-3; 10 bases agree with TRBD2. V lost 5 bases to trimming and J lost 2 bases; unmatched junction nucleotides: 1. The length of the CDR3 is 14 residues. CDR1 and CDR2 from the germline V gene are MDHEN and SYDVKM.

J is TRBJ2-2 and V is TRBV5-4; D uncertain. CDR1 and CDR2 from the germline V gene are SGHNT and YYREEE (reference sequence). The CDR3 contains 14 residues. V lost 1 base and J lost 0, with 4 bases in between. CDR3 nucleotide sequence: TGTGCCAGCAGCTTGCTAGCGAACACCGGGGAGCTGTTTTTT. This gives the protein CASSLLANTGELFF.

V gene TRBV20-1 combines with J gene TRBJ1-2, with a possible D match to TRBD1 (5 bases). Germline CDR1 and CDR2: DFQATT and SNEGSKA (reference sequence). Trimming took off 4 bases at V and 4 bases at J, with 7 bases between the two ends. The CDR3 consists of 11 residues. The chain's CDR3 is CSANQGYGYTF. CDR3 DNA sequence: TGCAGTGCTAACCAGGGCTATGGCTACACCTTC.

V and J are TRBV18 and TRBJ1-3; D is ambiguous. Germline CDR1 KGHSH, CDR2 LQKENI. The CDR3 is 16 residues long. V lost 1 base and J 3 bases, leaving 13 bases between the germline ends. The DNA of the CDR3 is TGTGCCAGCTCACCACAGAGAAAGAGCGGTGGAAACACCATATATTTT. It encodes CASSPQRKSGGNTIYF. Looking up the rest from reference TRBV18 and TRBJ1-3 gives the full variable domain: NAGVMQNPRHLVRRRGQEARLRCSPMKGHSHVYWYRQLPEEGLKFMVYLQKENIIDESGMPKERFSAEFPKEGPSILRIQQVVRGDSAAYFCASSPQRKSGGNTIYFGEGSWLTVV.

This chain connects TRBV2 to TRBJ1-4, with 8 bases identical to TRBD1. This CDR3 has 14 amino acids. Germline trimming cut 6 bases from V and 0 bases from J; bases unmatched to any gene: 0. Looked up from germline, CDR1 is SNHLY and CDR2 is FYNNEI. The CDR3 sequence is CASRQGATNEKLFF. The CDR3 coding sequence is TGTGCCAGCAGACAGGGGGCAACTAATGAAAAACTGTTTTTT.

The chain links TRBV5-4 to TRBJ2-3; possibly TRBD1 for D (6 bases). V was cut by 2 bases and J by 4 bases, with 29 bases left in between. CDR1 is SGHNT and CDR2 is YYREEE in the germline V gene (reference sequence). The length of the CDR3 is 20 residues. The CDR3 coding sequence is TGTGCCAGCAGCTTCCTAGGAATTCCGGGCCACCAAGCAGGGGCAGATACGCAGTATTTT. Translated, it gives CASSFLGIPGHQAGADTQYF.

The V call is TRBV28, the J call TRBJ2-1, with 10 bases fitting TRBD2. J lost 0 bases, V lost 4 bases, and 15 bases had no gene match. CDR3 size: 20 residues. Germline assignment: CDR1 MDHEN and CDR2 SYDVKM. CDR3 nucleotide sequence: TGTGCCAGCAGTTCTCTCTGGGATAGCGGGAGGCGGAGCTCCTACAATGAGCAGTTCTTC. It codes for CASSSLWDSGRRSSYNEQFF.